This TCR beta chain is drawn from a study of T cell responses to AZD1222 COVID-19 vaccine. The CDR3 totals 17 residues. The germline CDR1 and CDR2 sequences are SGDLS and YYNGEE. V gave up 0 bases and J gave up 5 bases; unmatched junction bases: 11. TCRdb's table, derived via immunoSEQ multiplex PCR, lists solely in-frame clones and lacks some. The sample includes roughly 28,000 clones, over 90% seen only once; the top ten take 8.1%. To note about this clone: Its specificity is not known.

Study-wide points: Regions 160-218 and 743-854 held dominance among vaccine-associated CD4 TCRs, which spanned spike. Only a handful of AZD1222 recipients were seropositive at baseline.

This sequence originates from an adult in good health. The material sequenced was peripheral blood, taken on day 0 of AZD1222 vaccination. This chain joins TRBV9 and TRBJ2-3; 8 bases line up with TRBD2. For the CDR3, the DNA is TGTGCCAGCAGCGTAGTGGTCCGAGCGGGAGTCATAGATACGCAGTATTTT. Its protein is CASSVVVRAGVIDTQYF.